Reported below is one TCR gamma chain. Antigen unknown. Extracted RNA was reverse transcribed into cDNA. CDR3 amplicons came from multiplex PCR with pooled V-gene forward and constant-region reverse primers. TCRdb fed the multiplex PCR reads into CATT to redo clone calling. The data contain 25,000 to 35,000 gamma-chain clones, roughly a fifth of them seen just once; the ten biggest clones take up roughly 2%. Alphabeta T cells were depleted, then CD3+ Vdelta1+ Vdelta2- thymocytes were FACS-sorted. The entry originates in a study of Vδ1+ human thymocytes. Broader study findings: In the thymus, TRG and TRD repertoires looked highly polyclonal with Gaussian CDR3 lengths. Unlike peripheral blood Vdelta1+ controls, thymic delta-chain sequences included about 20% Vdelta2 and few Vdelta3.

With V trimmed by 1 base and J by 2 bases, 5 bases remained unmatched. The CDR3 contains 14 residues. Germline V CDR1 and CDR2: EGSNGY, YDSYNSKV. This chain uses TRGV2 with TRGJ1 or TRGJ2. This clonotype originated in a boy less than two years old who had congenital heart surgery. Input material: Vdelta1+ gamma-delta thymocytes from the thymus. Subset of the sample: FACS-sorted CD3+ TCRalphabeta- TCRVdelta1+ TCRVdelta2- thymocytes. The CDR3 is CATWDGAHYYKKLF. CDR3 nucleotide sequence: TGTGCCACCTGGGACGGAGCACATTATTATAAGAAACTCTTT.